This T cell receptor (beta chain) was observed in a study of cytomegalovirus exposure and HLA in healthy donors. PCR amplification relied on 60 Vbeta primers (plus 13 Jbeta primers). The authors' processing: In a later analysis, of 80 million or so unique beta chains, roughly 11 million appeared in at least two donors. Generated by immunoSEQ multiplex PCR, the TCRdb table keeps only in-frame clones and is missing some. V and J calls and clone size are those listed in that table; D and trimming were worked out from the DNA. The sample has 100,000 to 150,000 clones, 75% to 85% seen once. Study observations and caveats: Earlier analysis found most TCR beta V segments productive about 87% or about 30% of the time.

Turning to this clone: Antigen: not known.

This clonotype was obtained from a man aged 35-49 years in good health and CMV-seronegative. Sequenced input: PBMCs.

The CDR3 spells CASSITTHSTNEQFF. The CDR3 DNA follows: TGTGCCAGCAGCATAACTACGCACTCTACCAATGAGCAGTTCTTC. The chain combines TRBV7-6 with TRBJ2-1, with D unclear. The CDR3 has 15 residues. The germline V gene has CDR1 SGHVS and CDR2 FNYEAQ. The ends were cut back, 5 bases at V and 6 bases at J, with 17 bases in the middle.